This is a list of T cell receptor beta chains from one sample in a study of lymphopenia after photon versus proton radiotherapy. Produced via immunoSEQ multiplex PCR; TCRdb's table is partial and in-frame only. Altogether roughly 25,000 clones are present, roughly 87% being singletons, with the ten largest covering around 20%. Sample: peripheral blood, taken from a patient treated with photon-based radiotherapy. These receptors originate from a man aged 50 to 60 with gastric cancer. CDR3s include the opening cysteine and the closing phenylalanine or tryptophan. Fields, in order: D gene, clone size, V gene, CDR3 protein. A D gene is named only where the DNA matches it firmly. Size values are once, few and many counts, or a class for expanded clones, and some rows have none.

D gene: NA
clone size: NA
V gene: TRBV9
CDR3 protein: CASSVVGNPNTGELFF

D gene: NA
clone size: NA
V gene: TRBV30
CDR3 protein: CAWSVHRVGTGELFF

D gene: TRBD1
clone size: NA
V gene: TRBV18
CDR3 protein: CASSPRQGNYGYTF

D gene: NA
clone size: once
V gene: TRBV11-2
CDR3 protein: CASSLGSGVWETQYF

D gene: NA
clone size: NA
V gene: TRBV6-6
CDR3 protein: CASKGGTEAFF

D gene: NA
clone size: NA
V gene: TRBV30
CDR3 protein: CAWSRQVDEQFF

D gene: NA
clone size: once
V gene: TRBV9
CDR3 protein: CASSKAGNSPLHF

D gene: NA
clone size: once
V gene: TRBV27
CDR3 protein: CASSLSILPGELFF

D gene: NA
clone size: NA
V gene: TRBV5-1
CDR3 protein: CASSLVGQEKLFF

D gene: NA
clone size: NA
V gene: TRBV5-1
CDR3 protein: CASSLETADTGELFF

D gene: TRBD1
clone size: NA
V gene: TRBV2
CDR3 protein: CASRPRDRLNSPLHF

D gene: NA
clone size: NA
V gene: TRBV18
CDR3 protein: CASSPLRGAEEGYTF

D gene: NA
clone size: NA
V gene: TRBV20-1
CDR3 protein: CSARHNSPLHF

D gene: NA
clone size: NA
V gene: TRBV4-2
CDR3 protein: CASSEAEGTGGNTIYF

D gene: TRBD1
clone size: NA
V gene: TRBV7-2
CDR3 protein: CASSITTGAYQPQHF

D gene: NA
clone size: NA
V gene: TRBV7-8
CDR3 protein: CASSPFRISNQPQHF

D gene: NA
clone size: NA
V gene: TRBV19
CDR3 protein: CASSIEHDTGELFF

D gene: NA
clone size: few
V gene: TRBV11-3
CDR3 protein: CASSKRSGLGEQYF

D gene: NA
clone size: once
V gene: TRBV14
CDR3 protein: CASSQAGGWRETQYF

D gene: NA
clone size: NA
V gene: TRBV6-1
CDR3 protein: CASTYGGLGGYTF